The sequence of this TCR beta chain was determined in a study of OX40 agonist ivuxolimab in advanced cancers. Study as a whole: Dosing consisted of intravenous ivuxolimab at 0.01 to 10 mg/kg every 2 weeks. Those treated in dose escalation had hepatocellular carcinoma, melanoma, renal cell cancer or head and neck cancer. Findings and limits, study-wide: With doses of 0.1 to 3.0 mg/kg, CD4+ and CD8+ blood T cells had undergone clonal expansion by week 6. Expanded clones were, on average, more numerous among CD8+ T cells than CD4+.

CDR3 size: 13 residues. Germline CDR1 SGHRS, CDR2 YFSETQ. Germline trimming cut 6 bases from V and 7 bases from J; bases unmatched to any gene: 9. In the case of this clone: Its antigen is still unknown.

This table comes from immunoSEQ multiplex PCR, and its TCRdb copy is limited to in-frame clones, with some not included. The table lists approximately 60,000 clones, about 87% of them singletons. The gene calls are TRBV5-1 and TRBJ1-2; 7 bases line up with TRBD1. The receptor comes from an adult with an advanced solid tumor such as melanoma, head and neck, liver or kidney cancer. The input for sequencing was CD4+ or CD8+ T cells sorted from blood, taken in a trial of the OX40 agonist ivuxolimab. The chain's CDR3 is CASNSHQGVGYTF. CDR3 nucleotide sequence: TGCGCCAGCAACTCACATCAGGGGGTTGGCTACACCTTC.